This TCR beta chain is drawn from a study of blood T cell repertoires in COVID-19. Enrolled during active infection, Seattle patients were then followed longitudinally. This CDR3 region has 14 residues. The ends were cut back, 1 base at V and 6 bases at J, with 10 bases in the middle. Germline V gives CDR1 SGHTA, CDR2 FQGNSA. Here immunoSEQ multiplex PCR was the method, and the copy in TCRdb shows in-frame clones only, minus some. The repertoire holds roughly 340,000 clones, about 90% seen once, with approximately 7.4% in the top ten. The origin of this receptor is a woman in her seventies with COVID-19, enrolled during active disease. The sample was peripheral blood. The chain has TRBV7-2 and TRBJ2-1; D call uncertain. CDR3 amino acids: CASSLDRHSNEQFF. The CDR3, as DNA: TGTGCCAGCAGCTTAGACCGACACAGCAATGAGCAGTTCTTC.